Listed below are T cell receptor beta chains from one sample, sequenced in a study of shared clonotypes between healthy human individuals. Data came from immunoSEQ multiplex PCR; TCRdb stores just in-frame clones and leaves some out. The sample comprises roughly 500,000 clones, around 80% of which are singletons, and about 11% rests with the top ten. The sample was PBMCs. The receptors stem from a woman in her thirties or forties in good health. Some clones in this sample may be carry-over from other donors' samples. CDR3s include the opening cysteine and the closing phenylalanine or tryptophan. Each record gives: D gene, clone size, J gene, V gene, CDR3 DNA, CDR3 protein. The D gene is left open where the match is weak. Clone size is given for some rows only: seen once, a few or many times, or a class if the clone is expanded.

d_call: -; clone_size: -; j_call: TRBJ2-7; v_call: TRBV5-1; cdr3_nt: TGCGCCAGCAGCTTTTCAGCCAATACCGGTTACGAGCAGTACTTC; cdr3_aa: CASSFSANTGYEQYF
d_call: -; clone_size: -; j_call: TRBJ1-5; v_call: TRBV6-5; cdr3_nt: TGTGCCAGCAGTACCGGGGGGGGAGGCAATCAGCCCCAGCATTTT; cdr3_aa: CASSTGGGGNQPQHF
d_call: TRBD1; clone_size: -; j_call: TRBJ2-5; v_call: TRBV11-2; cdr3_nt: TGTGCCAGCAGCCTACTGGGACAGGGTGGAGGGGAGACCCAGTACTTC; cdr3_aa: CASSLLGQGGGETQYF
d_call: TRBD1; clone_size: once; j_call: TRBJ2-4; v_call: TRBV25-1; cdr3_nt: TGTGCCAGCAGTTCCCGGACAGGGCGCCGAAACATTCAGTACTTC; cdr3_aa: CASSSRTGRRNIQYF
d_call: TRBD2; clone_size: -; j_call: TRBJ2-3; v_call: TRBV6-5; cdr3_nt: TGTGCCAGCAGTTCCCTAGCGGGAGAGGCAGGAGATACGCAGTATTTT; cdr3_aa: CASSSLAGEAGDTQYF
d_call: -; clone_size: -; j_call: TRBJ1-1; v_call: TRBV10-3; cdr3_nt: TGTGCCATCAGTGACTGGCACAGGGACTTAAGGGCTGAAGCTTTCTTT; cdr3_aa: CAISDWHRDLRAEAFF
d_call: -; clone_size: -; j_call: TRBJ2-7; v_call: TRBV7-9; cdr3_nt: TGTGCCAGCAGCCAGGGAGGAGGTGCGGGCGAGCAGTACTTC; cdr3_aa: CASSQGGGAGEQYF
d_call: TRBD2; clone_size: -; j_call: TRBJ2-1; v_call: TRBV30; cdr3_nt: TGTGCCTGGAGTGTACCAGCGGGAGGGTACAATGAGCAGTTCTTC; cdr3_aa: CAWSVPAGGYNEQFF
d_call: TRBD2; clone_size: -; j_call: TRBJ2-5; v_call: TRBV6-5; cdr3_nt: TGTGCCAGCAGCCGACTAGCGGGAGATATGGAGACCCAGTACTTC; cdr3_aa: CASSRLAGDMETQYF
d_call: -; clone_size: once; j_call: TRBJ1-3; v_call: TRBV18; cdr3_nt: TGTGCCAGCTCACCTCCAAACTCTGGAAACACCATATATTTT; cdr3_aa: CASSPPNSGNTIYF
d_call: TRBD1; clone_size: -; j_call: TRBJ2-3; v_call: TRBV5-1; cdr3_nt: TGCGCCAGCAAGAAGTTCCCGGGACAGACCACAGATACGCAGTATTTT; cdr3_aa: CASKKFPGQTTDTQYF
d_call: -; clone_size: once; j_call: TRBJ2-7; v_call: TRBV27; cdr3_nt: TGTGCCAGCAGTCGGTCAGAAAGACTTTACGAGCAGTACTTC; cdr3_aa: CASSRSERLYEQYF
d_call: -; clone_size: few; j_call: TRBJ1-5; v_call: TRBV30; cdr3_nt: TGTGCCTGGAGTTACAGGGATAGCAATCAGCCCCAGCATTTT; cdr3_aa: CAWSYRDSNQPQHF
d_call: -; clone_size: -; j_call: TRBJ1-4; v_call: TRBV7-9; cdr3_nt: TGTGCCAGCAGCTTTACCCCTGAAAAACTGTTTTTT; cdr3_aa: CASSFTPEKLFF
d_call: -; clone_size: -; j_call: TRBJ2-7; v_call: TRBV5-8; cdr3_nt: TGTGCCAGCAGCTTGGAAGGGCGGTGGTCAGGGGATTACGAGCAGTACTTC; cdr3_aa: CASSLEGRWSGDYEQYF
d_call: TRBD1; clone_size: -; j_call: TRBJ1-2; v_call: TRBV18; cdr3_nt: TGTGCCAGCTCACCAACCCCGACAGGGTCGGGTGGAGGCTACACCTTC; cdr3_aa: CASSPTPTGSGGGYTF
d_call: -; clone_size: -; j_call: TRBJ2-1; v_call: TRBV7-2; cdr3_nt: TGTGCCAGCAGCGCCGTGAGGGGCTCGGAGGGGTTCTTC; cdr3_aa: CASSAVRGSEGFF
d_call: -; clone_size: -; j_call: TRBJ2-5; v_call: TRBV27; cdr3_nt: TGTGCCAGCAGTTCCTATCAAGCTAGTCGCCGGGAGACCCAGTACTTC; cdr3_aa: CASSSYQASRRETQYF
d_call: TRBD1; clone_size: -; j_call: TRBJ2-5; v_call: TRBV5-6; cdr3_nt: TGTGCCAGCAGCCCTTACAGGGGGCTTTGGGAGACCCAGTACTTC; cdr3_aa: CASSPYRGLWETQYF
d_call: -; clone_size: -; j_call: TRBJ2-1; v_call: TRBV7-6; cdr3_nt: TGTGCCAGCAGCTTAGAAACGGAGACTTACAATGAGCAGTTCTTC; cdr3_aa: CASSLETETYNEQFF
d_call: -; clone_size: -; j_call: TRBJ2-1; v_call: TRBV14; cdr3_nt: TGTGCCAGCAGCCAAGCGACAGTCCGGGCCCCTGAGCAGTTCTTC; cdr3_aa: CASSQATVRAPEQFF
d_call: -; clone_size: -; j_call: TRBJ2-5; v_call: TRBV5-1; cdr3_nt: TGCGCCAGCCGAACGGCGGGGAGTGCCGAGACCCAGTACTTC; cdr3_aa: CASRTAGSAETQYF
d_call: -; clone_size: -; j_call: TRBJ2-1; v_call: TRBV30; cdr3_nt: TGTGCCTGGGGAGCCGAGCCGTCCTACAATGAGCAGTTCTTC; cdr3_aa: CAWGAEPSYNEQFF
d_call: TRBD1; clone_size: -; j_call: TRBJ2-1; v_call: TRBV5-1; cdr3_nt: TGCGCCAGCAGTTCAGGACAGGGCACCTACAATGAGCAGTTCTTC; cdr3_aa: CASSSGQGTYNEQFF
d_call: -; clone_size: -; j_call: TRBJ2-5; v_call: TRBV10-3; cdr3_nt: TGTGCCATCAGTGAAACCGGGGGAGAGACCCAGTACTTC; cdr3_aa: CAISETGGETQYF
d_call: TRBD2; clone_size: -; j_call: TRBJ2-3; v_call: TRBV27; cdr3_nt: TGTGCCAGCAGTTTAGTGGGGGGAGGGTCAGATACGCAGTATTTT; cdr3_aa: CASSLVGGGSDTQYF
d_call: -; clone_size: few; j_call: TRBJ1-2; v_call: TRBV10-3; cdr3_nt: TGTGCCATCAGTGGGGACCTTAACTATGGCTACACCTTC; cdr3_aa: CAISGDLNYGYTF
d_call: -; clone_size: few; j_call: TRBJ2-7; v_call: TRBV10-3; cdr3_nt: TGTGCCATCAGTGCGGGTCAGGGGACCGTAACCTACGAGCAGTACTTC; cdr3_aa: CAISAGQGTVTYEQYF
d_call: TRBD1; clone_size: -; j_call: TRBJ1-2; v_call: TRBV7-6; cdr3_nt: TGTGCCAGCAGCTCCGACGACAGGGGCTATGGCTACACCTTC; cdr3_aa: CASSSDDRGYGYTF
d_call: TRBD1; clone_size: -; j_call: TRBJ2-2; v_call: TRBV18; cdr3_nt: TGTGCCAGCTCACCACCGTCCCAGGGGGAAGGGGAGCTGTTTTTT; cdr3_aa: CASSPPSQGEGELFF
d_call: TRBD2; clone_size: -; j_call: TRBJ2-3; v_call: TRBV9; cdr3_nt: TGTGCCAGCAGCGTCCTAGCGGGGGGCACAGATACGCAGTATTTT; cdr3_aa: CASSVLAGGTDTQYF
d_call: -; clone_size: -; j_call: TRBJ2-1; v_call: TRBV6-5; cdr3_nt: TGTGCCAGCAGTTACACAGCTGGGAGAGGGAAAGATGAGCAGTTCTTC; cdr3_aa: CASSYTAGRGKDEQFF
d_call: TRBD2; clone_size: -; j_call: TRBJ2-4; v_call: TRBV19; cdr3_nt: TGTGCCAGTAGTTCCCTAGCGGATCCCAAAAACATTCAGTACTTC; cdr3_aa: CASSSLADPKNIQYF
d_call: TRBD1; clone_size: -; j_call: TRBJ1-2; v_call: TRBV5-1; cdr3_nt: TGCGCCAGCAGCTTTAACCCCGGGACAGGGGCTGGCTACACCTTC; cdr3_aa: CASSFNPGTGAGYTF
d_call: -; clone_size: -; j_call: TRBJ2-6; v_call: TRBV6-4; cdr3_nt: TGTGCCAGCAGCCCCGTGCGTGGGGCCAACGTCCTGACTTTC; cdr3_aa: CASSPVRGANVLTF
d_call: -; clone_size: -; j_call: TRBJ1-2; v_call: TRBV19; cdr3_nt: TGTGCCAGTAGTGGGCAGGGCTATGGCTACACCTTC; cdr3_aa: CASSGQGYGYTF
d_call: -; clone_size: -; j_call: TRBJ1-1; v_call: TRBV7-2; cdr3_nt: TGTGCCAGCAGCTCTAGGGCCGCCACTGAAGCTTTCTTT; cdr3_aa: CASSSRAATEAFF
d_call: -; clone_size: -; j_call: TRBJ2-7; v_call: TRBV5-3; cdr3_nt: TGTGCCAGCAGTCTGGCGCCTGGACTCTACGAGCAGTACTTC; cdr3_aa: CASSLAPGLYEQYF
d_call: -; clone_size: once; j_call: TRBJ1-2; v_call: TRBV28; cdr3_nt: TGTGCCAGCCGAAACCTCGATGGCTACACCTTC; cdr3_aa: CASRNLDGYTF
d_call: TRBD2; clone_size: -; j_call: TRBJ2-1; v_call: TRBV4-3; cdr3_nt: TGCGCCAGCAGCCAGGCCGGGACTAGCGGGGGAAATGAGCAGTTCTTC; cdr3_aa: CASSQAGTSGGNEQFF
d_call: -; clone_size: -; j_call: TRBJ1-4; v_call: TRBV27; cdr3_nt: TGTGCCAGCAGTTTAAGGGGGGGCTTAAGGAGAAATAATGAAAAACTGTTTTTT; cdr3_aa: CASSLRGGLRRNNEKLFF
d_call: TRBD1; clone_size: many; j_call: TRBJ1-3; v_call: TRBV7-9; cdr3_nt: TGTGCCAGCAGCTCGACCGGACAGGGAGACACCATATATTTT; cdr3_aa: CASSSTGQGDTIYF
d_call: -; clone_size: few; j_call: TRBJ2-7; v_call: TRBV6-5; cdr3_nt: TGTGCCAGCAGTTACTCGTGGACTCTCGTCTTGGGCGAGCAGTACTTC; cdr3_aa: CASSYSWTLVLGEQYF
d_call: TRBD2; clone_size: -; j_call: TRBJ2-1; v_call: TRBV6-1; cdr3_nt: TGTGCCAGCAGTGATAGAGAAGGACTAGCGATAAGCTCCTACAATGAGCAGTTCTTC; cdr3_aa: CASSDREGLAISSYNEQFF